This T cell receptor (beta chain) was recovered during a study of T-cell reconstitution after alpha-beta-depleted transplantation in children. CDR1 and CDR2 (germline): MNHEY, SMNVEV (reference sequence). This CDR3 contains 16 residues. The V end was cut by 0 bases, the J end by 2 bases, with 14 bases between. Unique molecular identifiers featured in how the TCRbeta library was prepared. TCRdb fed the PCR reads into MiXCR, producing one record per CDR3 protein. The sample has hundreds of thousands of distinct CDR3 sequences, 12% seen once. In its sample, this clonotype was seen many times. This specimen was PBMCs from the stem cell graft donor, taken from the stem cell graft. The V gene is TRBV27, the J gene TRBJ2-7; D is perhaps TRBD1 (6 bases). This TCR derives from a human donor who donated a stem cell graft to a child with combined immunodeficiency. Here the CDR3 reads CASSLSQGLEAYEQYF. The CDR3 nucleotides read TGTGCCAGCAGTTTATCCCAGGGGCTGGAGGCCTACGAGCAGTACTTC.